These 13 T cell receptor beta chains came from one sample sequenced in a study of response to subunit inactivated influenza vaccine. TCRdb independently ran MiXCR on the RT-PCR reads; one entry per CDR3 protein. The sample has 650,000 to 800,000 distinct CDR3 sequences; less than 20% are singletons. Sample: PBMCs from blood, taken 5 to 6 days after vaccination. Receptors were obtained from a man aged 45-65 years who received an inactivated influenza vaccine.

The J gene is TRBJ2-3, the V gene TRBV5-1, with 9 bases fitting TRBD1. V was clipped by 4 bases and J by 3 bases; unmatched bases: 6. Germline lookup yields CDR1 SGHRS and CDR2 YFSETQ. The CDR3 loop spans 15 amino acids. CDR3 loop: CASSLWTGATDTQYF. DNA of the CDR3: TGCGCCAGCAGCCTATGGACAGGGGCAACAGATACGCAGTATTTT.

This clonotype was counted between two and nine times. The chain couples TRBV29-1 to TRBJ2-2, with TRBD1 identical over 10 bases. The germline gives CDR1 SQVTM, CDR2 ANQGSEA. The CDR3 spans 15 residues. Trimming cost V 7 bases and J 3 bases; bases outside gene matches: 8. This CDR3 is CSARTGTGDTGELFF. For the CDR3, the DNA is TGCAGCGCCAGGACCGGGACAGGGGACACCGGGGAGCTGTTTTTT.

V gene TRBV20-1 combines with J gene TRBJ2-7, with 8 bases fitting TRBD1. CDR1 is DFQATT and CDR2 is SNEGSKA in the germline V gene (reference sequence). V lost 6 bases and J lost 3; bases outside the gene matches: 7. The CDR3 sequence is 13 residues long. CDR3 region: CSADDRGGYEQYF. CDR3 DNA sequence: TGCAGTGCCGACGACAGGGGAGGCTACGAGCAGTACTTC.

As regards this clonotype: A much larger clone lies a single base off, so this may be a read error. This sequence joins TRBV10-3 and TRBJ2-2; TRBD1 matches at 8 bases. The CDR3 runs 14 residues. Germline-derived CDR1 and CDR2 are ENHRY and SYGVKD. CDR3 sequence reads: CPISSTGGPGELFF. CDR3 DNA: TGTCCCATCAGTAGTACAGGGGGACCCGGGGAGCTGTTTTTT.

This chain connects TRBV28 to TRBJ2-4, with a tentative D call TRBD2 (5 bases). Germline V gives CDR1 MDHEN, CDR2 SYDVKM. Trimming cost V 1 base and J 0 bases, with 13 bases left between them. CDR3 length: 17 amino acids. The CDR3 sequence: CASSLLRVNLAKNIQYF. In nucleotides, the CDR3 is TGTGCCAGCAGTTTATTGAGGGTAAACTTAGCCAAAAACATTCAGTACTTC.

In this sample, this clonotype turned up many times. CDR3 sequence (DNA): TGTGCCAGCAGCCAGTCCTCCTACGAGCAGTACTTC. Translation gives CASSQSSYEQYF. The chain carries TRBV3-1 and TRBJ2-7; D call uncertain. V gave up 3 bases and J gave up 0 bases, with 3 bases separating them. CDR1 and CDR2 (germline): LGHDT, YNNKEL (reference sequence). The CDR3 is made up of 12 amino acids.

This clonotype turned up a few times. This rearrangement joins TRBV20-1 to TRBJ2-1; TRBD2 agrees at 9 bases. This CDR3 spans 15 amino acids. With 1 base clipped from V and 4 bases from J, the junction kept 5 bases outside the gene matches. CDR1 and CDR2 (germline): DFQATT, SNEGSKA (reference sequence). The CDR3 here is CSARVAGVIYNEQFF. CDR3 coding DNA: TGCAGTGCTAGAGTAGCGGGAGTCATTTACAATGAGCAGTTCTTC.

This clonotype was detected only a few times. The V and J genes are TRBV28 and TRBJ2-7; D is unclear. Germline assignment: CDR1 MDHEN and CDR2 SYDVKM. This CDR3 is built from 13 residues. V was clipped by 4 bases and J by 4 bases, with 11 bases between them. CDR3 DNA sequence: TGTGCCAGCAGTTCCGGGTCCTTTTACGAGCAGTACTTC. This sequence encodes CASSSGSFYEQYF.

The chain employs TRBV10-3 and TRBJ2-5; 9 bases are shared with TRBD2. Unmatched junction bases numbered 7, after V lost 3 bases and J lost 5 bases. The CDR3 covers 15 residues. The germline CDR1 and CDR2 sequences are ENHRY and SYGVKD. The CDR3 region has the DNA TGTGCCATCAGTGATTATAGCGGGGGCGGGGAGACCCAGTACTTC. This translates into CAISDYSGGGETQYF.

This clonotype was seen more than once but under ten times. The V call is TRBV20-1, the J call TRBJ2-7, with unresolved D. Germline V gene lookup returns CDR1 DFQATT and CDR2 SNEGSKA (reference sequence). This CDR3 has 11 residues. V dropped 3 bases and J dropped 3 bases, with 6 bases sitting between them. CDR3 coding DNA: TGCAGTGCTAGTCCTGACTACGAGCAGTACTTC. Its translation: CSASPDYEQYF.

The rearrangement links TRBV20-1 to TRBJ1-2; 12 nucleotides match TRBD1. Germline trimming cut 8 bases from V and 5 bases from J; bases unmatched to any gene: 9. This CDR3 spans 14 amino acids. Germline V gene lookup returns CDR1 DFQATT and CDR2 SNEGSKA (reference sequence). The CDR3 is CSTPGQGAVYGYTF. The CDR3 DNA reads TGCAGTACTCCGGGACAGGGGGCAGTTTATGGCTACACCTTC.

In its sample, this clonotype was seen many times. This chain joins TRBV20-1 and TRBJ2-3; perhaps TRBD2 as D (6 bases). The CDR3 consists of 11 residues. Trimming cost V 4 bases and J 5 bases, with 7 bases left between them. CDR1 DFQATT and CDR2 SNEGSKA come from the germline V gene (reference sequence). The CDR3 loop reads CSAMTRDTQYF. CDR3 DNA: TGCAGTGCTATGACTAGAGATACGCAGTATTTT.

This clonotype was counted at least ten times. The chain joins TRBV6-6 to TRBJ2-7; D is uncertain. CDR3 length: 13 residues. Germline loops: CDR1 MNHNY, CDR2 SVGAGI (reference sequence). Trimming took off 5 bases at V and 9 bases at J, with 17 bases between the two ends. CDR3 region: CASSTRQIPGQYF. DNA of the CDR3: TGTGCCAGCAGTACAAGACAAATCCCGGGGCAGTACTTC.